The 3 T cell receptor beta chains below were found in one sample sequenced in a study of technical replicates of blood from a handful of donors. Method: immunoSEQ multiplex PCR; TCRdb's copy keeps in-frame clones and lacks some. The sample lists over 70,000 clones; approximately 97% were seen once. Sequencing was done on a sample of T cells isolated from PBMCs. The origin of the receptors is a human donor in good health.

V gene TRBV6-1 combines with J gene TRBJ1-1; 10 bases map to TRBD1. The germline V gene has CDR1 MNHNS and CDR2 SASEGT. V lost 6 bases and J lost 4; bases outside the gene matches: 8. The CDR3 is 15 amino acids. CDR3 amino acids: CASRSRQGAGTEAFF. Here the CDR3 DNA reads TGTGCCAGCAGATCAAGACAGGGGGCAGGCACTGAAGCTTTCTTT.

This chain links TRBV9 with TRBJ2-7; 9 nucleotides agree with TRBD2. The junction had 4 bases not matched to a gene; V was cut back by 0 bases and J by 0 bases. The CDR3 sequence is 16 residues long. Germline CDR1 is SGDLS and CDR2 is YYNGEE. The CDR3, as DNA: TGTGCCAGCAGCGTAGGACAGCGGGGGGCCTCCTACGAGCAGTACTTC. This sequence encodes CASSVGQRGASYEQYF.

This chain connects TRBV15 to TRBJ2-5; perhaps TRBD2 as D (6 bases). This CDR3 comprises 17 residues. The germline V and J ends were trimmed by 8 bases and 1 base, with 23 bases remaining between them. Germline V gene sequence: CDR1 LNHNV, CDR2 YYDKDF (reference sequence). The CDR3 nucleotides read TGTGCCACCCTTTCCGCGGGGTTGCATCCGCTCCAAGAGACCCAGTACTTC. As protein: CATLSAGLHPLQETQYF. The whole variable domain, remainder taken from reference TRBV15 and TRBJ2-5, is DAMVIQNPRYQVTQFGKPVTLSCSQTLNHNVMYWYQQKSSQAPKLLFHYYDKDFNNEADTPDNFQSRRPNTSFCFLDIRSPGLGDTAMYLCATLSAGLHPLQETQYFGPGTRLLVL.